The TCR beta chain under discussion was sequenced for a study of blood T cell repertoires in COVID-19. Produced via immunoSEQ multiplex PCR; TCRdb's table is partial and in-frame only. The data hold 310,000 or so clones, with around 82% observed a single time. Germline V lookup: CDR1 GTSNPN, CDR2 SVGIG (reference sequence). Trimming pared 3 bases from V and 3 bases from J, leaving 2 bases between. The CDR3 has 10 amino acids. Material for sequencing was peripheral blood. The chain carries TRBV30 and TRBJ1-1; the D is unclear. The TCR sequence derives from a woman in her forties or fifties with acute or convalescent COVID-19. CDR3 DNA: TGTGCCTGGAGCGACACTGAAGCTTTCTTT. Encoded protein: CAWSDTEAFF.